This entry describes one TCR beta chain. Its antigen remains unidentified. This sample was taken from a study of PD-1 blockade in classical Hodgkin lymphoma. Using immunoSEQ multiplex PCR, the repertoire was profiled, and TCRdb retains in-frame clones only, with some absent. This table holds about 36,000 clones, approximately 90% found once. Study findings and constraints: Healthy donors reportedly exceeded newly diagnosed patients in baseline TCR diversity. The causes of the repertoire differences, possibly disease activity or prior therapy, remain undefined.

Trimming removed 7 bases from V and 0 bases from J, with 12 bases in between. The CDR3 runs 15 residues. Germline V CDR1 and CDR2: MNHEY, SMNVEV (reference sequence). Indicated time point: newly diagnosed, previously untreated cHL patient sample. Thawed PBMCs underwent magnetic negative selection to yield purified CD4+ T cells. Comparison came from newly diagnosed, untreated classical Hodgkin lymphoma PBMCs. The chain employs TRBV27 and TRBJ2-2; unclear D gene. Specimen: CD4+ T cells from blood. The TCR was taken from a human donor with classical Hodgkin lymphoma. CDR3 in DNA: TGTGCCAGCAATCGGAGACATCCGAACACCGGGGAGCTGTTTTTT. This translates into CASNRRHPNTGELFF.